What follows are 18 T cell receptor beta chains derived from one specimen sequenced in a study of cytomegalovirus exposure and HLA in healthy donors. The PCR ran on 60 Vbeta and 13 Jbeta primers. Data came from immunoSEQ multiplex PCR; TCRdb stores just in-frame clones and leaves some out. The repertoire holds about 150,000 clones, with more than 55% as singletons. Sequencing input: PBMCs. These receptors all stem from an older woman in good health and CMV-seronegative.

The chain carries TRBV5-1 and TRBJ1-1; TRBD1 is a possible D gene (6 bases). This CDR3 is built from 15 residues. CDR1 SGHRS and CDR2 YFSETQ come from the germline V gene. V gave up 1 base and J gave up 4 bases, with 14 bases separating them. CDR3 bases: TGCGCCAGCAGCTTGCGCGTAGGGGGGGGCACTGAAGCTTTCTTT. This gives the protein CASSLRVGGGTEAFF.

This sequence joins TRBV7-9 and TRBJ2-7; 11 bases line up with TRBD2. Losses at the gene ends were 5 bases for V and 4 bases for J; bases not matched to a gene: 4. CDR1 and CDR2 from the germline V gene are SEHNR and FQNEAQ (reference sequence). The CDR3 is made up of 14 amino acids. The CDR3: CASSDGTSGYEQYF. The CDR3 DNA reads as TGTGCCAGCAGCGATGGGACTAGCGGATACGAGCAGTACTTC.

CDR3 loop: CASSTSTLGTGELFF. DNA for the CDR3: TGTGCCAGTAGTACCTCAACCCTCGGCACCGGGGAGCTGTTTTTT. The chain couples TRBV19 to TRBJ2-2, with D unclear. The CDR3 sequence is 15 residues long. The germline V and J ends were trimmed by 4 bases and 4 bases, with 13 bases remaining between them. The V gene's germline CDR1 is LNHDA and CDR2 SQIVND (reference sequence). Full variable domain (rest looked up from reference TRBV19 and TRBJ2-2): DGGITQSPKYLFRKEGQNVTLSCEQNLNHDAMYWYRQDPGQGLRLIYYSQIVNDFQKGDIAEGYSVSREKKESFPLTVTSAQKNPTAFYLCASSTSTLGTGELFFGEGSRLTVL.

This clone showed up just once. The chain recombines TRBV5-1 with TRBJ2-5; the D is unclear. Per the germline V gene, CDR1 is SGHRS and CDR2 is YFSETQ. This CDR3 has 14 residues. V was shortened by 7 bases and J by 2 bases, with 15 bases between the two germline ends. The CDR3 DNA sequence: TGCGCCAGCCGCCTCTGGGCGACACAAGAGACCCAGTACTTC. It codes for CASRLWATQETQYF.

V and J are TRBV6-1 and TRBJ2-2; TRBD1 is a possible D gene (6 bases). V lost 3 bases, J lost 4 bases, and 9 bases lay in between. This CDR3 has 14 amino acids. Germline CDR1 and CDR2: MNHNS and SASEGT. As DNA, the CDR3 is TGTGCCAGCAGTGATAGGACAGCCACCGGGGAGCTGTTTTTT. Its protein product is CASSDRTATGELFF.

This chain uses TRBV7-6 with TRBJ2-5, with TRBD2 identical over 15 bases. The DNA end is a closer match to TRBJ2-7, so the J assignment may be wrong. Per the germline V gene, CDR1 is SGHVS and CDR2 is FNYEAQ. CDR3 length: 19 residues. The CDR3 loop reads CASSLGTSGGGLSSYEQYF. Written as DNA, the CDR3 is TGTGCCAGCAGCTTAGGGACTAGCGGGGGGGGCCTAAGCTCCTACGAGCAGTACTTC.

As DNA, the CDR3 is TGTGCCAGTCGGACTAGCGGGAGCGTGGGTAATGAGCAGTTCTTC. Translated: CASRTSGSVGNEQFF. This rearrangement joins TRBV19 to TRBJ2-1; 13 nucleotides align to TRBD2. This CDR3 has 15 residues. Germline CDR1 and CDR2: LNHDA and SQIVND (reference sequence). V dropped 8 bases and J dropped 7; count of bases not matched to a gene: 8.

Concerning this clone: Other DNA variants within this sample encode the same CDR3. V is TRBV6-1 and J is TRBJ2-7; D is undetermined. CDR1 and CDR2 (germline): MNHNS, SASEGT. V shed 6 bases and J shed 0 bases, with 9 bases lying between them. The CDR3 sequence is 13 residues long. CDR3 sequence (DNA): TGTGCCAGCAGCACCACGAGCTCCTACGAGCAGTACTTC. Amino acid sequence: CASSTTSSYEQYF.

The chain joins TRBV10-3 to TRBJ2-7; D is perhaps TRBD2 (6 bases). Trimming took 11 bases from V and 7 from J, leaving 18 bases between them. CDR3 length: 12 residues. In germline, CDR1 is ENHRY, CDR2 SYGVKD. The DNA for the CDR3 is TGTGCCTCCCGGGACGGGGGTATGGAGCAGTACTTC. This gives the protein CASRDGGMEQYF.

This sequence joins TRBV18 and TRBJ1-2; TRBD1 matches 9 bases. The CDR3 spans 15 residues. The germline V gene has CDR1 KGHSH and CDR2 LQKENI. V lost 6 bases to trimming and J lost 4 bases; unmatched junction nucleotides: 9. The CDR3 is CASSLGQGVSYGYTF. CDR3 nucleotide sequence: TGTGCCAGCTCCCTGGGACAGGGAGTGAGCTATGGCTACACCTTC.

The chain links TRBV29-1 to TRBJ2-7; TRBD1 agrees at 7 bases. Trimming cost V 6 bases and J 3 bases; bases outside gene matches: 11. CDR3 length: 14 residues. CDR1 is SQVTM, CDR2 ANQGSEA, per germline. This CDR3 is CSVAQAGTDYEQYF. CDR3 DNA sequence: TGCAGCGTAGCTCAAGCCGGGACAGACTACGAGCAGTACTTC.

The genes are TRBV5-4 and TRBJ2-3, with 13 bases matching TRBD2. CDR3 length: 15 amino acids. Trimming took 1 base from V and 10 from J; bases not matched to a gene: 6. Germline assignment: CDR1 SGHNT and CDR2 YYREEE (reference sequence). DNA for the CDR3: TGTGCCAGCAGCTTGCGTGGACTAGCGGGAGTGGCGCAGTATTTT. It encodes CASSLRGLAGVAQYF.

V and J are TRBV5-1 and TRBJ1-3; unclear D gene. Germline CDR1 and CDR2: SGHRS and YFSETQ. V was pared by 0 bases and J by 0 bases, with 10 bases between. This CDR3 contains 16 residues. In DNA, the CDR3 is TGCGCCAGCAGCTTGGGCCTCCAGGACTCTGGAAACACCATATATTTT. Amino acid sequence: CASSLGLQDSGNTIYF.

A few counts support this clone. This chain connects TRBV7-3 to TRBJ1-1; weak D call: TRBD1 (6 bases). CDR1 is SGHTA, CDR2 FQGTGA, per germline. V lost 5 bases and J lost 5, with 12 bases in between. There are 13 residues in the CDR3. CDR3 residues: CASSRFRGTEAFF. CDR3 DNA: TGTGCCAGCAGCCGCTTTAGGGGGACTGAAGCTTTCTTT.

This rearrangement joins TRBV5-1 to TRBJ2-7, with TRBD1 matching 8 bases. This CDR3 comprises 18 residues. CDR1 SGHRS and CDR2 YFSETQ come from the germline V gene. The ends lost 3 bases at V and 1 base at J; junction bases unmatched: 15. The CDR3 sequence: CASSSKQGGTGRSYEQYF. The CDR3 DNA sequence: TGCGCCAGCAGCTCAAAACAAGGAGGGACAGGACGTTCCTACGAGCAGTACTTC.

The DNA of the CDR3 is TGTGCCAGCAGCTGGACTAGCGGGGGCACAGATACGCAGTATTTT. It specifies CASSWTSGGTDTQYF. The genes are TRBV7-2 and TRBJ2-3; 12 nucleotides align to TRBD2. Germline CDR1 SGHTA, CDR2 FQGNSA. The V and J ends lost 4 bases and 1 base, in that order; junction bases with no gene match: 0. This CDR3 is 15 amino acids long.

The table lists this clone with a few counts. Other DNA sequences in the sample encode the same CDR3. The chain carries TRBV5-1 and TRBJ2-5, with D possibly TRBD1 on 6 matching bases. CDR3 size: 13 residues. Trimming removed 0 bases at V and 5 bases at J, with 8 bases between. Germline-derived CDR1 and CDR2 are SGHRS and YFSETQ. The CDR3 DNA follows: TGCGCCAGCAGCTTGGGAGGGGGTGAGACCCAGTACTTC. Amino acids: CASSLGGGETQYF. The full variable domain, completed using reference TRBV5-1 and TRBJ2-5, is KAGVTQTPRYLIKTRGQQVTLSCSPISGHRSVSWYQQTPGQGLQFLFEYFSETQRNKGNFPGRFSGRQFSNSRSEMNVSTLELGDSALYLCASSLGGGETQYFGPGTRLLVL.

This chain joins TRBV27 and TRBJ2-3, with 11 bases aligning to TRBD2. The CDR3 totals 13 residues. Germline CDR1 and CDR2: MNHEY and SMNVEV (reference sequence). The V segment lost 10 bases and the J segment 4 bases; nucleotides outside the gene matches: 4. This CDR3 reads CATRLAGPDTQYF. The CDR3 bases are TGTGCCACCCGACTAGCGGGACCAGATACGCAGTATTTT.